This TCR beta chain appears in the sequencing data of a study of CD8+CD57+ T cells in acquired aplastic anemia. Overall study: Sorted CD4+ and CD8+ cells gave a mean 3.2 ug DNA, range roughly 0.18 to 30 ug.

Profiling that covered TCR beta VDJ and CDR3 relied on genomic DNA as its template. TCRdb analysed the reads with MiXCR anew, one entry per CDR3 protein. This repertoire shows some 290,000 distinct CDR3 sequences, approximately 56% found once; its top ten account for roughly 8%. The TCR sequence derives from a human donor with severe aplastic anemia or a healthy control (not recorded which). Sequenced material: sorted CD4+, CD8+, or CD8+CD57+ T cells (not recorded which) from PBMCs.

CDR3 in amino acids: CASSSPPGQGLDEQYF. The CDR3 DNA is TGTGCCAGCAGCTCTCCGCCGGGACAGGGTCTGGACGAGCAGTACTTC. The chain links TRBV7-2 to TRBJ2-1, with 9 nucleotides matching TRBD1. The better agreement between TRBJ2-7 and the DNA end casts doubt on the J call. The V gene's germline CDR1 is SGHTA and CDR2 FQGNSA. This CDR3 is built from 16 residues.